A selection of T cell receptor beta chains follows, all from one sample in a study of T-cell memory formation after mild COVID-19. TCRdb passed the 5' RACE reads through MiXCR, listing each CDR3 protein once. Altogether some 180,000 distinct CDR3 sequences are present, 13% being singletons, with the ten largest covering 2.5% to 3.5%. Sequenced sample: PBMCs or a T cell subset sorted from them (not recorded which). These receptors were taken from a young man who had mild COVID-19 (a few samples of this study predate the infection). Cell type and time point are not known. The CDR3 runs from the conserved cysteine through the conserved F or W. The order of the fields is D gene, clone size, J gene, V gene, CDR3 DNA, CDR3 protein. A D gene is named only where the DNA matches it firmly. Clone size is not always given. Where it is, it says once, few, many or a class for expanded clones.

TRBD1	few	TRBJ1-4	TRBV7-2	TGTGCCAGCAGCTTAGTCCAGACAGGGAATGAAAAACTGTTTTTT	CASSLVQTGNEKLFF
-	many	TRBJ2-3	TRBV7-2	TGTGCCAGCAGCTTAGCGGGGGCGATTCGTACGCAGTATTTT	CASSLAGAIRTQYF
-	many	TRBJ2-1	TRBV12-3/TRBV12-4	TGTGCCAGCAGACCGGGTTTGACGGTTCTGGGTGAGCAGTTCTTC	CASRPGLTVLGEQFF
-	few	TRBJ1-2	TRBV7-2	TGTGCCAGCAGCTTAGCTGCCGGTAACTATGGCTACACCTTC	CASSLAAGNYGYTF
-	-	TRBJ2-7	TRBV24-1	TGTGCCACCAGTGATCAGACCGGGGAGCAGTACTTC	CATSDQTGEQYF
-	few	TRBJ2-3	TRBV5-1	TGCGCCAGCAGCCCACAGGGGGGGCTTAGCACAGATACGCAGTATTTT	CASSPQGGLSTDTQYF
-	few	TRBJ2-7	TRBV10-2	TGCGCCAGCAGTGCCCCCCGTTTGGGTTACGAGCAGTACTTC	CASSAPRLGYEQYF
-	-	TRBJ1-2	TRBV6-1	TGTGCCAGCAGTGAAGTTCCAGGGATCTTTGGTGGCTACACCTTC	CASSEVPGIFGGYTF
-	many	TRBJ1-2	TRBV5-5	TGTGCCAGCAGCTTAGTTTGGACGAGCTATGGCTACACCTTC	CASSLVWTSYGYTF
TRBD1	many	TRBJ1-5	TRBV20-1	TGCAGTGCTACAGGGGGTAACAATCAGCCCCAGCATTTT	CSATGGNNQPQHF
TRBD1	-	TRBJ2-5	TRBV5-1	TGCGCCAGCAGCGTACAGGGGTACCAAGAGACCCAGTACTTC	CASSVQGYQETQYF
-	few	TRBJ1-6	TRBV7-9	TGTGCCAGCAGCCCGAGTGGGGGCCGACATTCACCCCTCCACTTT	CASSPSGGRHSPLHF
-	-	TRBJ2-1	TRBV5-5	TGTGCCAGCAGCCCGCGGCGGGACAATGAGCAGTTCTTC	CASSPRRDNEQFF
-	-	TRBJ1-1	TRBV7-8	TGTGCCAGCAGCTTAGTTTCAGGGCCGAGCACTGAAGCTTTCTTT	CASSLVSGPSTEAFF
-	few	TRBJ2-2	TRBV12-3/TRBV12-4	TGTGCCAGCAGCGGGGTCGCGAACACCGGGGAGCTGTTTTTT	CASSGVANTGELFF
-	few	TRBJ1-2	TRBV20-1	TGCGGCGCGCTGCGGCAGTACTATGGCTACACCTTC	CGALRQYYGYTF
-	few	TRBJ1-1	TRBV18	TGTGCCAGCTCACCACGGGCAGCCCTGGAGGACACTGAAGCTTTCTTT	CASSPRAALEDTEAFF
-	few	TRBJ1-5	TRBV5-5	TGTGCCAGCAGCCCGGAGAGGGATGCGCCCCAGCATTTT	CASSPERDAPQHF
TRBD1	-	TRBJ2-2	TRBV5-6	TGTGCCAGCAGCTATGGACAGGGGAGGACCGGGGAGCTGTTTTTT	CASSYGQGRTGELFF
-	few	TRBJ1-1	TRBV7-3	TGTGCCAGCCGACTCGGACCCCAGAACACTGAAGCTTTCTTT	CASRLGPQNTEAFF
TRBD1	few	TRBJ2-5	TRBV24-1	TGTGCCACCAGTGATCCGGGACAGGGCATCCTGGAGGAGACCCAGTACTTC	CATSDPGQGILEETQYF
TRBD1	-	TRBJ1-3	TRBV9	TGTGCCAGCAGCGCCCTGACAGGGGCTGGAAACACCATATATTTT	CASSALTGAGNTIYF
-	-	TRBJ2-1	TRBV5-6	TGTGCCAGCAGCCCTGCCGGGGATGAGCAGTTCTTC	CASSPAGDEQFF
TRBD2	few	TRBJ2-5	TRBV29-1	TGCAGCGTTGTGCTAGCGGGGAGAGAGACCCAGTACTTC	CSVVLAGRETQYF
-	-	TRBJ1-5	TRBV29-1	TGCAGCGTTGCGACAGATAGCAATCAGCCCCAGCATTTT	CSVATDSNQPQHF
TRBD1	few	TRBJ1-5	TRBV20-1	TGCAGTGCTACCCAACGACAGGGGGCTAGCAATCAGCCCCAGCATTTT	CSATQRQGASNQPQHF
-	-	TRBJ2-5	TRBV12-3/TRBV12-4	TGTGCCAGCGCAGAAAAAGAGACCCAGTACTTC	CASAEKETQYF
-	few	TRBJ1-6	TRBV15	TGTGCCACCAGCAGAGCGAACTCAGTGGGGGCTAAGTCACCCCTCCACTTT	CATSRANSVGAKSPLHF
-	few	TRBJ1-1	TRBV7-2	TGTGCCAGCAGCTTCGGCGGGGAAGTATCTGAAGCTTTCTTT	CASSFGGEVSEAFF
TRBD1	-	TRBJ2-5	TRBV6-2/TRBV6-3	TGTGCCAGCAGCAATTTCAGGGGGCGCGGAGAGACCCAGTACTTC	CASSNFRGRGETQYF
-	few	TRBJ2-7	TRBV5-1	TGCGCCAGCAGCTTGGGACTAGTTCGGAACGAGCAGTACTTC	CASSLGLVRNEQYF
-	many	TRBJ1-1	TRBV29-1	TGCAGCGGAATACTGGCAGGGTCTGAAGCTTTCTTT	CSGILAGSEAFF